Each of the 29 T cell receptor beta chains below was sequenced from the same sample in a study of CD8+ T cells in alopecia areata. In each case, RNA was isolated and then reverse transcribed into cDNA as the sequencing template. TCRdb's table, derived via immunoSEQ multiplex PCR, lists solely in-frame clones and lacks some. The sample lists approximately 65,000 clones, under 55% occurring once. This specimen consisted of CD8+ T cells sorted from blood, obtained at week 0. These receptor sequences come from a human donor with alopecia areata.

As concerns this clone: One junction end disagrees with the germline gene, perhaps due to a read error. This chain uses TRBV29-1 with TRBJ1-1; D gene uncertain. CDR1 is SQVTM, CDR2 ANQGSEA, per germline. The CDR3 runs to 12 residues. CDR3 sequence: CSVEDQATKAFF. The CDR3, as DNA: TGCAGCGTTGAAGATCAGGCCACTAAAGCTTTCTTT.

This chain connects TRBV18 to TRBJ2-2, with 7 bases aligning to TRBD1. Germline V gene data show CDR1 as KGHSH and CDR2 as LQKENI. This CDR3 region has 15 residues. Losses at the gene ends were 7 bases for V and 1 base for J; bases not matched to a gene: 6. The CDR3 spells CASCRDRLNTGELFF. For the CDR3, the DNA is TGTGCCAGCTGCAGGGACAGACTGAACACCGGGGAGCTGTTTTTT. Drawing the rest from reference TRBV18 and TRBJ2-2, the complete variable domain is NAGVMQNPRHLVRRRGQEARLRCSPMKGHSHVYWYRQLPEEGLKFMVYLQKENIIDESGMPKERFSAEFPKEGPSILRIQQVVRGDSAAYFCASCRDRLNTGELFFGEGSRLTVL.

This chain links TRBV29-1 with TRBJ2-7; D is unclear. The CDR3 consists of 12 residues. Trimming pared 7 bases from V and 0 bases from J, leaving 10 bases between. Germline CDR1 is SQVTM and CDR2 is ANQGSEA. The DNA for the CDR3 is TGCAGCGGTAACAGTTACTCCTACGAGCAGTACTTC. This codes for CSGNSYSYEQYF.

The chain employs TRBV27 and TRBJ2-5; 7 bases align to TRBD2. V lost 1 base and J lost 5; bases outside the gene matches: 4. The CDR3 extends over 14 amino acids. Germline-derived CDR1 and CDR2 are MNHEY and SMNVEV (reference sequence). The DNA of the CDR3 is TGTGCCAGCAGTTTATGGGGGGGAGGTGAGACCCAGTACTTC. Its protein is CASSLWGGGETQYF.

This clone occurred a few times. The chain is built from TRBV7-6 and TRBJ1-1, with a possible D match to TRBD1 (5 bases). Germline loops: CDR1 SGHVS, CDR2 FNYEAQ. The CDR3 covers 14 residues. Trimming removed 5 bases at V and 8 bases at J, with 18 bases between. CDR3 sequence reads: CASSPGAGRGEAFF. The CDR3 bases are TGTGCCAGCAGCCCTGGGGCAGGACGAGGAGAAGCTTTCTTT.

The chain employs TRBV11-2 and TRBJ2-7; D tentatively fits TRBD1 or TRBD2 (5 bases each). In germline, CDR1 is SGHAT, CDR2 FQNNGV. Trimming took off 4 bases at V and 0 bases at J, with 10 bases between the two ends. The CDR3 has 14 residues. The CDR3 spells CASSSRDHSYEQYF. DNA of the CDR3: TGTGCCAGCAGCTCCCGGGACCACTCCTACGAGCAGTACTTC.

This clone was found a few times. V and J are TRBV29-1 and TRBJ2-7; D remains ambiguous. CDR3 length: 11 residues. V was clipped by 4 bases and J by 3 bases, with 7 bases between them. Germline V lookup: CDR1 SQVTM, CDR2 ANQGSEA. CDR3 sequence reads: CSVGVSYEQYF. The CDR3 region has the DNA TGCAGCGTTGGCGTCAGCTACGAGCAGTACTTC.

The chain has TRBV11-2 and TRBJ1-5; perhaps TRBD1 as D (6 bases). The germline V gene encodes CDR1 SGHAT and CDR2 FQNNGV. This CDR3 is 15 amino acids long. Trimming shortened V by 5 bases and J by 2 bases, and 13 bases separated the two germline ends. CDR3 amino acids: CASSRFAGGNQPQHF. As DNA, the CDR3 is TGTGCCAGCAGCCGCTTCGCAGGGGGCAATCAGCCCCAGCATTTT.

The V call is TRBV27, the J call TRBJ2-4, with a possible D match to TRBD1 (5 bases). The germline CDR1 and CDR2 sequences are MNHEY and SMNVEV (reference sequence). The CDR3 loop spans 16 amino acids. Trimming left V 4 bases short and J 0 bases short, with 13 bases between. This CDR3 is CASSSWQGLAKNIQYF. In nucleotides, the CDR3 is TGTGCCAGCAGTTCGTGGCAGGGTCTAGCCAAAAACATTCAGTACTTC.

The gene calls are TRBV7-2 and TRBJ2-3; D gene unclear. The ends were cut back, 5 bases at V and 7 bases at J, with 10 bases in the middle. This CDR3 is built from 12 residues. Germline V lookup: CDR1 SGHTA, CDR2 FQGNSA. In DNA, the CDR3 is TGTGCCAGCAGCCTAAGTCTGCATACGCAGTATTTT. Its protein product is CASSLSLHTQYF.

The rearrangement joins TRBV9 to TRBJ2-7; 8 bases match TRBD2. From germline, CDR1 is SGDLS and CDR2 YYNGEE. Trimming cost V 0 bases and J 2 bases; bases outside gene matches: 4. This CDR3 region has 15 residues. The CDR3: CASSVALAATYEQYF. As DNA, the CDR3 is TGTGCCAGCAGCGTAGCACTAGCGGCAACCTACGAGCAGTACTTC. Variable domain in full (rest from reference TRBV9 and TRBJ2-7): DSGVTQTPKHLITATGQRVTLRCSPRSGDLSVYWYQQSLDQGLQFLIQYYNGEERAKGNILERFSAQQFPDLHSELNLSSLELGDSALYFCASSVALAATYEQYFGPGTRLTVT.

This clone was detected only a few times. The CDR3 sequence: CASSPAHGPRDEQFF. In DNA, the CDR3 is TGTGCCAGCTCACCAGCACACGGGCCGAGGGATGAGCAGTTCTTC. This chain links TRBV18 with TRBJ2-1, with D possibly matching TRBD2 (5 bases). V was clipped by 2 bases and J by 8 bases, with 16 bases between them. CDR3 length: 15 amino acids. Looked up from germline, CDR1 is KGHSH and CDR2 is LQKENI.

This clone showed up just once. The chain joins TRBV29-1 to TRBJ1-2, with D uncertain. Per germline, CDR1 SQVTM and CDR2 ANQGSEA. V was cut by 5 bases and J by 4 bases, with 14 bases left in between. The CDR3 loop spans 13 amino acids. CDR3 coding DNA: TGCAGCGTTTTTGCAGGCACCCTCTATGGCTACACCTTC. Translation: CSVFAGTLYGYTF.

The chain recombines TRBV4-1 with TRBJ2-4; D is uncertain. Germline CDR1 is MGHRA and CDR2 is YSYEKL. The CDR3 length is 13 residues. Trimming stripped 5 bases from V and 6 bases from J, with 11 bases between. The CDR3 is CASSTLSPNIQYF. DNA of the CDR3: TGCGCCAGCAGCACTCTCTCCCCAAACATTCAGTACTTC.

The V gene is TRBV7-9, the J gene TRBJ2-5, with 14 bases fitting TRBD2. Trimming at V came to 5 bases and at J to 3 bases, leaving 5 bases not matched to a gene. CDR1 and CDR2 from the germline V gene are SEHNR and FQNEAQ (reference sequence). The CDR3 totals 16 residues. The CDR3 nucleotides read TGTGCCAGCAGCCCCGGGACTAGCGGGGGAGAAGAGACCCAGTACTTC. It translates to CASSPGTSGGEETQYF.

This clone was counted ten times or more. The chain recombines TRBV5-6 with TRBJ2-7, with 7 positions matching TRBD1. The V and J ends lost 4 bases and 4 bases, in that order; junction bases with no gene match: 8. The CDR3 has 14 amino acids. The germline V gene encodes CDR1 SGHDT and CDR2 YYEEEE. Here the CDR3 reads CASSPRTGYYEQYF. CDR3 nucleotide sequence: TGTGCCAGCAGCCCCCGGACAGGATATTACGAGCAGTACTTC.

J is TRBJ2-7 and V is TRBV28; weak D call: TRBD2 (5 bases). V gave up 6 bases and J gave up 5 bases, with 11 bases separating them. Germline V CDR1 and CDR2: MDHEN, SYDVKM. The CDR3 totals 12 residues. The CDR3 bases are TGTGCCAGCAGGCAGATCGGGAACGAGCAGTACTTC. It translates to CASRQIGNEQYF.

This clone was seen a handful of times. The J gene is TRBJ2-5, the V gene TRBV29-1, with unresolved D. V was clipped by 3 bases and J by 3 bases, with 8 bases between them. Germline V gives CDR1 SQVTM, CDR2 ANQGSEA. There are 12 residues in the CDR3. The CDR3 nucleotides read TGCAGCGTTGATAATGGGGAAGAGACCCAGTACTTC. Translating it yields CSVDNGEETQYF.

The CDR3 region has the DNA TGTGCCAGCAGCAAGGGTGGGAGCAATCAGCCCCAGCATTTT. Its protein is CASSKGGSNQPQHF. The chain has TRBV11-1 and TRBJ1-5; no definite D call. CDR1 and CDR2 from the germline V gene are SGHAT and FQDESV (reference sequence). Trimming took 5 bases from V and 1 from J, leaving 9 bases between them. CDR3 size: 14 residues.

The gene calls are TRBV5-6 and TRBJ1-1, with D possibly matching TRBD1 (5 bases). Germline assignment: CDR1 SGHDT and CDR2 YYEEEE. V was clipped by 3 bases and J by 9 bases, with 12 bases between them. This CDR3 region has 12 residues. CDR3 nucleotide sequence: TGTGCCAGCAGCTCCCTAGGGGATCAAGCTTTCTTT. This gives the protein CASSSLGDQAFF. The whole variable domain, remainder taken from reference TRBV5-6 and TRBJ1-1, is DAGVTQSPTHLIKTRGQQVTLRCSPKSGHDTVSWYQQALGQGPQFIFQYYEEEERQRGNFPDRFSGHQFPNYSSELNVNALLLGDSALYLCASSSLGDQAFFGQGTRLTVV.

This clone was observed a few times. The chain's CDR3 is CASGEVQTQYF. As DNA, the CDR3 is TGTGCCAGCGGGGAGGTGCAGACCCAGTACTTC. The chain is built from TRBV6-5 and TRBJ2-5; D might be TRBD2 (6 bases). This CDR3 is built from 11 residues. Germline CDR1 MNHEY, CDR2 SVGAGI. With 8 bases removed from V and 6 bases from J, the gap between germline ends came to 10 bases.

Only a few counts were recorded for this clone. A read error may account for a junction end that differs from germline. The chain uses TRBV4-1 and TRBJ2-1, with a tentative D call TRBD2 (5 bases). CDR1 is MGHRA, CDR2 YSYEKL, per germline. The CDR3 loop spans 11 amino acids. The CDR3 loop reads CASSRTNEQFF. CDR3 nucleotides: TGTGCCAGCAGCCGGACTAATGAGCAGTTCTTC.

This clone was picked up a small number of times. This chain joins TRBV30 and TRBJ1-2, with 11 bases aligning to TRBD1. The CDR3 spans 13 residues. After removal of 3 bases from V and 14 bases from J, the junction contained 11 bases not matched to a gene. Germline CDR1 is GTSNPN and CDR2 is SVGIG (reference sequence). CDR3 protein: CAWRDRGLYLGTF. CDR3 bases: TGTGCCTGGAGGGACAGGGGGCTCTATTTGGGAACCTTC.

CDR3: CSVEVSRVGTDTQYF. The CDR3 coding sequence is TGCAGCGTTGAGGTCAGCAGGGTGGGGACAGATACGCAGTATTTT. This chain joins TRBV29-1 and TRBJ2-3; D might be TRBD1 (5 bases). Trimming cost V 3 bases and J 3 bases, with 16 bases left between them. Per the germline V gene, CDR1 is SQVTM and CDR2 is ANQGSEA. This CDR3 is built from 15 residues.

CDR3 bases: TGCAGCGTCGAGGGACTCCTCCACAATGAGCAGTTCTTC. Protein: CSVEGLLHNEQFF. This chain links TRBV29-1 with TRBJ2-1; D is perhaps TRBD2 (6 bases). The V end lost 6 bases, the J end lost 5 bases, and 14 bases lay between the germline ends. CDR1 is SQVTM and CDR2 is ANQGSEA in the germline V gene. CDR3 length: 13 amino acids.

The chain has TRBV9 and TRBJ1-1; 9 bases align to TRBD1. V shed 0 bases and J 7 bases; nucleotides not matched to a gene: 4. CDR1 is SGDLS, CDR2 YYNGEE, per germline. The CDR3 loop spans 14 amino acids. DNA of the CDR3: TGTGCCAGCAGCGTAGGGACAGGGGCAGGTGAAGCTTTCTTT. Amino acid sequence: CASSVGTGAGEAFF. Full variable domain (remainder filled in from reference TRBV9 and TRBJ1-1): DSGVTQTPKHLITATGQRVTLRCSPRSGDLSVYWYQQSLDQGLQFLIQYYNGEERAKGNILERFSAQQFPDLHSELNLSSLELGDSALYFCASSVGTGAGEAFFGQGTRLTVV.

The rearrangement links TRBV7-9 to TRBJ2-5, with 12 bases aligning to TRBD2. V was clipped by 6 bases and J by 3 bases; unmatched bases: 17. The CDR3 totals 19 residues. Per germline, CDR1 SEHNR and CDR2 FQNEAQ (reference sequence). This CDR3 reads CASSFVTGTSGQWKETQYF. In DNA form, the CDR3 reads TGTGCCAGCAGTTTCGTTACCGGGACTAGCGGGCAATGGAAAGAGACCCAGTACTTC.

By proportion, this clone is medium-sized. The CDR3 loop is CASRDHKTANYGYTF. For the CDR3, the DNA is TGTGCCAGCAGGGACCATAAGACCGCTAACTATGGCTACACCTTC. The chain uses TRBV6-1 and TRBJ1-2; no reliable D call. CDR1 MNHNS and CDR2 SASEGT come from the germline V gene. V was trimmed by 6 bases and J by 0 bases, leaving 14 bases between them. The CDR3 has 15 residues.

The chain combines TRBV7-6 with TRBJ2-1; 11 nucleotides align to TRBD2. CDR1 and CDR2 (germline): SGHVS, FNYEAQ. CDR3 length: 16 amino acids. J lost 4 bases, V lost 3 bases, and 5 bases had no gene match. The CDR3 DNA reads as TGTGCCAGCAGCTTGGGATTAGCGGGAGGGTACAATGAGCAGTTCTTC. Translation gives CASSLGLAGGYNEQFF.